This note documents a single T cell receptor beta chain sequence. Sequencing was performed with immunoSEQ multiplex PCR; in TCRdb, only in-frame clones are kept and a portion is missing. The profile shows some 900,000 clones, more than 75% of them singletons. This entry is derived from a study of shared clonotypes between healthy human individuals. Germline CDR1 LNHDA, CDR2 SQIVND (reference sequence). The V gene lost 1 base and the J gene lost 5 bases, with 14 bases spanning the gap. The CDR3 runs to 15 residues. This sequence originates from a man between 18 and 35 years old in good health. Material for sequencing was memory CD4+ T cells sorted from blood. Noted subset: CD45RA-negative fraction. The gene calls are TRBV19 and TRBJ1-1, with unresolved D. The CDR3 reads CASSIGQTSGTEAFF. The CDR3 DNA reads TGTGCCAGTAGTATAGGTCAGACCTCGGGGACTGAAGCTTTCTTT.